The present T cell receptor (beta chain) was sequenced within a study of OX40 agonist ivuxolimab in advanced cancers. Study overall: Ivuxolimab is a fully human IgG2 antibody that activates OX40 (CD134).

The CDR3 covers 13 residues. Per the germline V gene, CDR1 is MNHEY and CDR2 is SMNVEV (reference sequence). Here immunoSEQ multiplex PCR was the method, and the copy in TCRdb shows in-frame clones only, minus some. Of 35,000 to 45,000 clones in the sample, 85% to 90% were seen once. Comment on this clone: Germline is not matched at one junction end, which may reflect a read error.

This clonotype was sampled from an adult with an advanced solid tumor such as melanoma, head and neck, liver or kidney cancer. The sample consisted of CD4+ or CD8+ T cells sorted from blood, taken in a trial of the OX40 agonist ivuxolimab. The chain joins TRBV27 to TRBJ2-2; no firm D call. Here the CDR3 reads CASSLSNTGELFF. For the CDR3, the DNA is TGTGCCAGCAGTCTATCGAACACCGGGGAGCTGTTTTTT.